Sequencing of this T cell receptor beta chain was carried out in a study of blood T cell repertoires in COVID-19. Across the study: T cells, B-cell-depleted T cells, or PBMCs provided the cDNA or gDNA that served as material.

The method was immunoSEQ multiplex PCR; TCRdb's version includes in-frame clones alone and lacks a portion of them. The sample gives 110,000 to 150,000 clones, about 90% of which show up once; about 11% is in the top ten. J was trimmed by 2 bases and V by 3 bases; bases with no gene match: 11. Germline-derived CDR1 and CDR2 are DFQATT and SNEGSKA (reference sequence). The CDR3 covers 16 residues. The sequenced sample was PBMCs or T cells enriched from blood (not recorded which). The sequence was obtained from a man aged 60 to 69 who had recovered from COVID-19. This chain links TRBV20-1 with TRBJ2-7; TRBD2 agrees at 9 bases. CDR3 nucleotides: TGCAGTGCTAGTGGGCGCGGGAGGGCCGCAACCTACGAGCAGTACTTC. Protein sequence: CSASGRGRAATYEQYF.